The 16 T cell receptor beta chains reported below all come from one sample, sequenced in a study of shared clonotypes between healthy human individuals. The repertoire was sequenced with immunoSEQ multiplex PCR; TCRdb's copy has only in-frame clones and lacks some. Seen here are hundreds of thousands of clones, about 96% observed once, and the top ten hold 0.2% to 0.25%. Terminally differentiated effector memory CD45RA+ cells were excluded by CCR7 positive selection of CD45RO-negative cells. The source material was naive CD8+ T cells sorted from blood. Source of these receptors: a young man in good health.

The J gene is TRBJ2-7, the V gene TRBV7-2, with a tentative D call TRBD2 (5 bases). This CDR3 region has 15 residues. V lost 0 bases to trimming and J lost 0 bases, with 9 bases between them. Germline V lookup: CDR1 SGHTA, CDR2 FQGNSA. The CDR3 spells CASSLAGSASYEQYF. The CDR3 nucleotides are TGTGCCAGCAGCTTAGCGGGTAGCGCCTCCTACGAGCAGTACTTC. The whole variable domain, remainder taken from reference TRBV7-2 and TRBJ2-7, is GAGVSQSPSNKVTEKGKDVELRCDPISGHTALYWYRQSLGQGLEFLIYFQGNSAPDKSGLPSDRFSAERTGGSVSTLTIQRTQQEDSAVYLCASSLAGSASYEQYFGPGTRLTVT.

The genes are TRBV7-9 and TRBJ1-5; D may be TRBD1 (6 bases). Trimming cost V 4 bases and J 6 bases, with 13 bases left between them. In germline, CDR1 is SEHNR, CDR2 FQNEAQ (reference sequence). This CDR3 is 14 amino acids long. The CDR3 region has the DNA TGTGCCAGCAGCTCTACAGGGAATCCTCAGCCCCAGCATTTT. It translates to CASSSTGNPQPQHF.

The chain couples TRBV5-1 to TRBJ2-7; 8 bases line up with TRBD2. Germline CDR1 SGHRS, CDR2 YFSETQ. The CDR3 extends over 17 amino acids. J lost 0 bases, V lost 0 bases, and 8 bases had no gene match. CDR3 sequence (DNA): TGCGCCAGCAGCTTGGGACCTATAGCGGGGAGCTCCTACGAGCAGTACTTC. Translating it yields CASSLGPIAGSSYEQYF.

V is TRBV28 and J is TRBJ2-7, with 9 positions matching TRBD1. Trimming cost V 0 bases and J 5 bases; bases outside gene matches: 5. The V gene's germline CDR1 is MDHEN and CDR2 SYDVKM. The CDR3 has 15 residues. The CDR3 loop is CASSLWGTGFDEQYF. CDR3 sequence (DNA): TGTGCCAGCAGTTTATGGGGGACAGGGTTCGACGAGCAGTACTTC.

CDR3 sequence: CASSESAGSYEQYF. In DNA, the CDR3 is TGCGCCAGCAGTGAGTCGGCGGGGTCCTACGAGCAGTACTTC. The gene calls are TRBV10-1 and TRBJ2-7; the D gene is possibly TRBD2 (6 bases). The germline V gene encodes CDR1 WNHNN and CDR2 SYGVQD (reference sequence). The CDR3 loop spans 14 amino acids. With 0 bases removed from V and 1 base from J, the gap between germline ends came to 7 bases.

V and J are TRBV27 and TRBJ1-1; possibly TRBD1 for D (6 bases). Trimming took off 3 bases at V and 7 bases at J, with 12 bases between the two ends. The CDR3 sequence is 13 residues long. Per germline, CDR1 MNHEY and CDR2 SMNVEV (reference sequence). The CDR3 region has the DNA TGTGCCAGCAGTTTCATAAGCAGGGGTGAAGCTTTCTTT. This translates into CASSFISRGEAFF.

This chain uses TRBV4-1 with TRBJ2-5, with D perhaps matching TRBD1 (5 bases). Trimming removed 1 base at V and 3 bases at J, with 6 bases between. Germline values: CDR1 MGHRA, CDR2 YSYEKL. The CDR3 runs to 13 residues. CDR3: CASSQVREETQYF. The CDR3 coding sequence is TGCGCCAGCAGCCAAGTCAGGGAAGAGACCCAGTACTTC.

This rearrangement joins TRBV7-9 to TRBJ2-2, with 8 bases that match TRBD2. Germline loops: CDR1 SEHNR, CDR2 FQNEAQ (reference sequence). Losses at the gene ends were 5 bases for V and 0 bases for J; bases not matched to a gene: 11. The CDR3 totals 18 residues. CDR3 protein: CASSPRGGAKSNTGELFF. CDR3 sequence (DNA): TGTGCCAGCAGCCCCCGGGGGGGGGCGAAATCGAACACCGGGGAGCTGTTTTTT.

J is TRBJ1-4 and V is TRBV11-2; 8 bases line up with TRBD1. The CDR3 contains 16 residues. Unmatched junction bases numbered 8, after V lost 3 bases and J lost 5 bases. Germline V gene sequence: CDR1 SGHAT, CDR2 FQNNGV. This CDR3 is CASSFGWTGINEKLFF. CDR3 bases: TGTGCCAGCAGCTTCGGATGGACAGGGATAAATGAAAAACTGTTTTTT.

V gene TRBV4-1 combines with J gene TRBJ1-4; D unresolved. Germline lookup yields CDR1 MGHRA and CDR2 YSYEKL. Trimming pared 0 bases from V and 6 bases from J, leaving 11 bases between. The CDR3 runs 15 residues. CDR3 sequence reads: CASSQDLQTDEKLFF. The CDR3 nucleotides are TGCGCCAGCAGCCAAGATCTCCAGACCGATGAAAAACTGTTTTTT.

This clone appeared once. The chain is built from TRBV10-3 and TRBJ1-5; D is undetermined. The CDR3 runs to 14 residues. V was trimmed by 0 bases and J by 4 bases, leaving 7 bases between them. Per the germline V gene, CDR1 is ENHRY and CDR2 is SYGVKD. The CDR3 region is CAISESVANQPQHF. CDR3 bases: TGTGCCATCAGTGAGTCAGTCGCTAATCAGCCCCAGCATTTT.

With regard to this clone: The CDR3 does not end in the conserved phenylalanine or tryptophan, so this is likely a read error. The DNA is omitted, as the CDR3 cannot be located on it reliably, and the CDR3 follows TCRdb's listing. V and J are TRBV5-5 and TRBJ1-1. The CDR3 has 8 residues if both end residues are counted. In germline, CDR1 is SGHKS, CDR2 YYEKEE (reference sequence). The CDR3 loop is CASSFVSI.

The rearrangement uses TRBV7-2 and TRBJ1-2; TRBD1 matches at 11 bases. The ends lost 5 bases at V and 2 bases at J; junction bases unmatched: 13. Looked up from germline, CDR1 is SGHTA and CDR2 is FQGNSA. The CDR3 is 18 amino acids. The CDR3 sequence: CASSLVPGQGDMNYGYTF. The CDR3 DNA is TGTGCCAGCAGCCTAGTCCCGGGACAGGGGGATATGAACTATGGCTACACCTTC. Full variable domain (outside the CDR3, taken from reference TRBV7-2 and TRBJ1-2): GAGVSQSPSNKVTEKGKDVELRCDPISGHTALYWYRQSLGQGLEFLIYFQGNSAPDKSGLPSDRFSAERTGGSVSTLTIQRTQQEDSAVYLCASSLVPGQGDMNYGYTFGSGTRLTVV.

Comment on this clone: The same CDR3 also results from other DNA sequences found in this sample. The chain has TRBV28 and TRBJ2-5; D tentatively reads TRBD1 or TRBD2 (6 bases each). V was pared by 2 bases and J by 5 bases, with 18 bases between. The CDR3 has 16 residues. Germline CDR1 reads MDHEN; CDR2 reads SYDVKM. The CDR3 reads CASSLRQGRGVETQYF. CDR3 nucleotides: TGTGCCAGCAGTTTAAGGCAGGGGCGGGGTGTGGAGACCCAGTACTTC.

The J gene is TRBJ2-1, the V gene TRBV29-1; D unresolved. This CDR3 is 14 amino acids long. Germline V gives CDR1 SQVTM, CDR2 ANQGSEA. V shed 3 bases and J shed 8 bases, with 17 bases lying between them. The DNA of the CDR3 is TGCAGCGTTGAGATGCCCGAAAAGATCTATGAGCAGTTCTTC. It yields the protein CSVEMPEKIYEQFF.

This rearrangement joins TRBV11-2 to TRBJ2-1; D is unclear. Trimming took off 4 bases at V and 8 bases at J, with 9 bases between the two ends. Germline CDR1 SGHAT, CDR2 FQNNGV. CDR3 size: 12 residues. The CDR3 coding sequence is TGTGCCAGCAGCTCCCAGTGGGATGAGCAGTTCTTC. Amino acids: CASSSQWDEQFF.